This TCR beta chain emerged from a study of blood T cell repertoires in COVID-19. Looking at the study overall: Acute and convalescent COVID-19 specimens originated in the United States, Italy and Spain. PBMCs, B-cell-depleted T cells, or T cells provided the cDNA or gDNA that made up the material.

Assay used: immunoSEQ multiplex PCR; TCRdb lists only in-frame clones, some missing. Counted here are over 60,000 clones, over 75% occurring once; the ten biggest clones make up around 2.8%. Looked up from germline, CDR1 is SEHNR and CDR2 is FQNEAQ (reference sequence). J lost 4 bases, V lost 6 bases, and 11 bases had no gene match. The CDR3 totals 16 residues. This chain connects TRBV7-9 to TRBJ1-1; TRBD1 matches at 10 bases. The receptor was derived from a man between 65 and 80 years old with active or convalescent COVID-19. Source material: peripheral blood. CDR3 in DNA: TGTGCCAGCAGTCAGACAGGGGGCTCAGTTGGCACTGAAGCTTTCTTT. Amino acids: CASSQTGGSVGTEAFF. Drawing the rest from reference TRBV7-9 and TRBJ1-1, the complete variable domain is DTGVSQNPRHKITKRGQNVTFRCDPISEHNRLYWYRQTLGQGPEFLTYFQNEAQLEKSRLLSDRFSAERPKGSFSTLEIQRTEQGDSAMYLCASSQTGGSVGTEAFFGQGTRLTVV.